The 26 T cell receptor beta chains reported below all come from one sample, sequenced in a study of cytomegalovirus exposure and HLA in healthy donors. Both 60 Vbeta primers and 13 Jbeta primers went into the PCR. Sequencing used immunoSEQ multiplex PCR; TCRdb keeps in-frame clones, though not all of them. This repertoire shows some 150,000 clones, 80% found once; its top ten account for approximately 6.3%. Material: PBMCs. Receptors originate from a man between 35 and 55 years old in good health and CMV-seropositive.

Only one count was recorded for this clone. This rearrangement joins TRBV7-8 to TRBJ2-7; 9 positions agree with TRBD2. The junction had 9 bases not matched to a gene; V was cut back by 2 bases and J by 4 bases. The CDR3 spans 16 residues. Germline values: CDR1 SGHVS, CDR2 FQNEAQ. As DNA, the CDR3 is TGTGCCAGCAGCTTATGGGGTAGCGGGGGAATTTACGAGCAGTACTTC. Translated: CASSLWGSGGIYEQYF.

This chain uses TRBV6-1 with TRBJ2-3; D may be TRBD1 (6 bases). Looked up from germline, CDR1 is MNHNS and CDR2 is SASEGT. The CDR3 is 16 amino acids. V was pared by 3 bases and J by 3 bases, with 16 bases between. This CDR3 is CASSELKGESTDTQYF. The CDR3 nucleotides read TGTGCCAGCAGTGAGTTGAAGGGGGAATCAACAGATACGCAGTATTTT.

In this sample, this clone turned up once. The chain combines TRBV29-1 with TRBJ2-5; TRBD2 agrees at 14 bases. Germline trimming cut 5 bases from V and 4 bases from J; bases unmatched to any gene: 9. This CDR3 spans 16 amino acids. Germline V gene sequence: CDR1 SQVTM, CDR2 ANQGSEA. The CDR3 DNA is TGCAGCGTTTCTAGTGCCGGGACTAGCGGGAGAGAGACCCAGTACTTC. It yields the protein CSVSSAGTSGRETQYF.

CDR3 amino acids: CASSPRRGDTEAFF. The CDR3 nucleotides read TGTGCCAGCAGCCCACGTCGGGGAGACACTGAAGCTTTCTTT. This chain joins TRBV7-8 and TRBJ1-1; D is undetermined. The CDR3 is 14 residues long. Germline CDR1 and CDR2: SGHVS and FQNEAQ. The ends were cut back, 5 bases at V and 3 bases at J, with 13 bases in the middle.

The genes are TRBV6-1 and TRBJ1-2; TRBD1 agrees at 7 bases. The V segment lost 3 bases and the J segment 4 bases; nucleotides outside the gene matches: 2. The germline V gene has CDR1 MNHNS and CDR2 SASEGT. The CDR3 runs to 13 residues. CDR3 DNA: TGTGCCAGCAGTGAGGGACAGTTCTATGGCTACACCTTC. Translated, it gives CASSEGQFYGYTF.

The rearrangement joins TRBV9 to TRBJ2-7; 8 positions match TRBD1. CDR3 length equals 14 residues. After removal of 4 bases from V and 3 bases from J, the junction contained 6 bases not matched to a gene. Germline lookup yields CDR1 SGDLS and CDR2 YYNGEE. The CDR3 nucleotides are TGTGCCAGCAGCCTGGGGACAGGAAGCTACGAGCAGTACTTC. It translates to CASSLGTGSYEQYF. Full variable domain (outside the CDR3, taken from reference TRBV9 and TRBJ2-7): DSGVTQTPKHLITATGQRVTLRCSPRSGDLSVYWYQQSLDQGLQFLIQYYNGEERAKGNILERFSAQQFPDLHSELNLSSLELGDSALYFCASSLGTGSYEQYFGPGTRLTVT.

The chain carries TRBV7-2 and TRBJ1-3; maybe TRBD1 (5 bases). Looked up from germline, CDR1 is SGHTA and CDR2 is FQGNSA. This CDR3 region has 15 residues. The V and J ends lost 3 bases and 0 bases respectively, with 9 bases between them. CDR3 coding DNA: TGTGCCAGCAGCTTGAGCGGGGGCTCTGGAAACACCATATATTTT. Residues: CASSLSGGSGNTIYF.

This clone was detected a few times. This chain links TRBV5-6 with TRBJ1-2, with 10 bases that match TRBD1. V lost 4 bases and J lost 1; bases outside the gene matches: 10. The germline V gene encodes CDR1 SGHDT and CDR2 YYEEEE. CDR3 length: 17 amino acids. The CDR3 DNA reads TGTGCCAGCAGCCCCCGGGACAGGGGTTCCTTTAACTATGGCTACACCTTC. Protein sequence: CASSPRDRGSFNYGYTF.

The rearrangement uses TRBV27 and TRBJ1-2; 10 bases line up with TRBD1. Per germline, CDR1 MNHEY and CDR2 SMNVEV (reference sequence). The CDR3 runs 15 residues. The V and J ends lost 7 bases and 6 bases, in that order; junction bases with no gene match: 11. The CDR3 nucleotides read TGTGCCAGCAACCGAGAGGGGACAGGGGAGCATGGCTACACCTTC. Translated, it gives CASNREGTGEHGYTF.

This rearrangement joins TRBV27 to TRBJ2-3; 8 bases map to TRBD2. The CDR3 covers 15 residues. Unmatched junction bases numbered 3, after V lost 4 bases and J lost 0 bases. Germline values: CDR1 MNHEY, CDR2 SMNVEV (reference sequence). The CDR3: CASSSSSGSTDTQYF. Written as DNA, the CDR3 is TGTGCCAGCAGTTCTTCTAGCGGGAGCACAGATACGCAGTATTTT.

The chain carries TRBV4-3 and TRBJ1-2, with D maybe TRBD1 (6 bases). Germline V gene sequence: CDR1 LGHNA, CDR2 YSLEER. The CDR3 is made up of 16 amino acids. V was trimmed by 1 base and J by 6 bases, leaving 18 bases between them. The CDR3 sequence is CASSQGVYRVKDGYTF. The CDR3 bases are TGCGCCAGCAGCCAAGGGGTCTACAGGGTTAAGGATGGCTACACCTTC.

The rearrangement links TRBV9 to TRBJ2-5; 8 positions match TRBD2. Germline V CDR1 and CDR2: SGDLS, YYNGEE. Germline trimming cut 0 bases from V and 0 bases from J; bases unmatched to any gene: 1. CDR3 length equals 15 residues. CDR3 in amino acids: CASSVGAGDQETQYF. CDR3 coding DNA: TGTGCCAGCAGCGTAGGAGCGGGGGACCAAGAGACCCAGTACTTC.

The chain combines TRBV19 with TRBJ2-2; TRBD1 matches at 8 bases. The germline V gene has CDR1 LNHDA and CDR2 SQIVND (reference sequence). This CDR3 is built from 16 residues. With V trimmed by 5 bases and J by 2 bases, 7 bases remained unmatched. CDR3 in amino acids: CASSSWTGTNTGELFF. The CDR3 DNA reads TGTGCCAGTAGTTCATGGACAGGGACTAACACCGGGGAGCTGTTTTTT.

The chain couples TRBV6-5 to TRBJ1-1; D is unresolved. This CDR3 comprises 13 residues. Germline V gene data show CDR1 as MNHEY and CDR2 as SVGAGI. Trimming removed 7 bases from V and 4 bases from J, with 13 bases in between. This CDR3 is CASKLRFGTEAFF. Here the CDR3 DNA reads TGTGCCAGCAAGCTCCGATTTGGCACTGAAGCTTTCTTT.

V is TRBV6-1 and J is TRBJ2-7; 7 nucleotides match TRBD1. This CDR3 region has 13 residues. Trimming at V came to 4 bases and at J to 6 bases, leaving 6 bases not matched to a gene. Looked up from germline, CDR1 is MNHNS and CDR2 is SASEGT. In DNA, the CDR3 is TGTGCCAGCAGTGCCCTACAGGGGTTCGAGCAGTACTTC. Protein: CASSALQGFEQYF.

In the case of this clone: The junction shows a germline mismatch at one end, possibly a read error. The CDR3 here is CSAREDSATHF. DNA of the CDR3: TGCAGTGCTAGAGAGGACAGCGCAACCCACTTC. The chain couples TRBV20-1 to TRBJ2-7; TRBD1 might be the D (6 bases). Germline lookup yields CDR1 DFQATT and CDR2 SNEGSKA (reference sequence). CDR3 length: 11 amino acids.

This chain links TRBV18 with TRBJ1-1, with TRBD1 matching 11 bases. Germline values: CDR1 KGHSH, CDR2 LQKENI. V was clipped by 6 bases and J by 0 bases; unmatched bases: 12. The CDR3 totals 18 residues. The CDR3 region is CASSPFIWTGGLNTEAFF. CDR3 DNA: TGTGCCAGCTCCCCCTTCATCTGGACAGGGGGCTTGAACACTGAAGCTTTCTTT. The whole variable domain, remainder taken from reference TRBV18 and TRBJ1-1, is NAGVMQNPRHLVRRRGQEARLRCSPMKGHSHVYWYRQLPEEGLKFMVYLQKENIIDESGMPKERFSAEFPKEGPSILRIQQVVRGDSAAYFCASSPFIWTGGLNTEAFFGQGTRLTVV.

The chain uses TRBV19 and TRBJ2-5; 14 positions agree with TRBD2. V lost 3 bases to trimming and J lost 2 bases; unmatched junction nucleotides: 11. The CDR3 length is 19 residues. Germline V lookup: CDR1 LNHDA, CDR2 SQIVND (reference sequence). CDR3 coding DNA: TGTGCCAGTAGTATTCGCCCGGGACTAGCGGGAGTCGTACAAGAGACCCAGTACTTC. It encodes CASSIRPGLAGVVQETQYF.

This chain connects TRBV2 to TRBJ1-5; D gene unclear. Germline CDR1 and CDR2: SNHLY and FYNNEI. This CDR3 has 15 amino acids. Trimming removed 6 bases at V and 0 bases at J, with 12 bases between. The CDR3 protein is CASSFGRDSNQPQHF. The DNA of the CDR3 is TGTGCCAGCAGCTTTGGGAGGGATAGCAATCAGCCCCAGCATTTT.

V gene TRBV6-5 combines with J gene TRBJ2-4, with 7 bases aligning to TRBD2. CDR1 is MNHEY, CDR2 SVGAGI, per germline. V lost 6 bases to trimming and J lost 4 bases; unmatched junction nucleotides: 6. CDR3 length equals 14 residues. The DNA of the CDR3 is TGTGCCAGCAGGGAGGGAGGGGTGAAAAACATTCAGTACTTC. This gives the protein CASREGGVKNIQYF.

This chain uses TRBV4-1 with TRBJ2-7; 7 bases align to TRBD1. Germline assignment: CDR1 MGHRA and CDR2 YSYEKL. The J segment lost 3 bases and the V segment lost 2 bases, leaving 7 bases of the junction unmatched. The length of the CDR3 is 15 residues. The CDR3 loop reads CASSQTDRRFYEQYF. The CDR3 DNA follows: TGCGCCAGCAGCCAAACGGACAGGCGGTTCTACGAGCAGTACTTC.

The chain recombines TRBV15 with TRBJ1-4; no clear D gene. The CDR3 consists of 15 residues. Germline V gives CDR1 LNHNV, CDR2 YYDKDF (reference sequence). Trimming took off 0 bases at V and 0 bases at J, with 5 bases between the two ends. Here the CDR3 DNA reads TGTGCCACCAGCAGAGACCTAGCAACTAATGAAAAACTGTTTTTT. Protein sequence: CATSRDLATNEKLFF.

The rearrangement uses TRBV7-2 and TRBJ1-1; no firm D call. CDR3 length: 14 residues. Germline CDR1 reads SGHTA; CDR2 reads FQGNSA. Between the trimmed V and J ends, which lost 7 bases and 5 bases, there was a span of 17 bases. CDR3 DNA sequence: TGTGCCAGCATCCTAGAGACGGGTAGGACTGAAGCTTTCTTT. Amino acid sequence: CASILETGRTEAFF. The entire variable domain, with the rest obtained from reference TRBV7-2 and TRBJ1-1, is as follows: GAGVSQSPSNKVTEKGKDVELRCDPISGHTALYWYRQSLGQGLEFLIYFQGNSAPDKSGLPSDRFSAERTGGSVSTLTIQRTQQEDSAVYLCASILETGRTEAFFGQGTRLTVV.

This sequence joins TRBV6-1 and TRBJ2-3, with 11 nucleotides matching TRBD2. V shed 2 bases and J 1 base; nucleotides not matched to a gene: 14. CDR1 and CDR2 from the germline V gene are MNHNS and SASEGT. CDR3 size: 20 residues. The CDR3 DNA reads as TGTGCCAGCAGTGAATCCTTAGCGGGGGGGCAACGTTGGGGCACAGATACGCAGTATTTT. It codes for CASSESLAGGQRWGTDTQYF.

The chain carries TRBV7-9 and TRBJ1-1; weak D call: TRBD1 (5 bases). Germline loops: CDR1 SEHNR, CDR2 FQNEAQ (reference sequence). The V end was cut by 10 bases, the J end by 2 bases, with 17 bases between. The CDR3 totals 14 residues. CDR3: CAKSGPTLNTEAFF. The CDR3 region has the DNA TGTGCCAAGTCAGGGCCCACTCTAAACACTGAAGCTTTCTTT.

This sequence joins TRBV6-6 and TRBJ2-5; 7 bases fit TRBD1. The J call may be in error: the DNA end matches TRBJ2-7 better. This CDR3 spans 14 amino acids. In germline, CDR1 is MNHNY, CDR2 SVGAGI (reference sequence). Written as DNA, the CDR3 is TGTGCCAGCATTCCGGGACAGCTAGCCTACGAGCAGTACTTC. This sequence encodes CASIPGQLAYEQYF.